This T cell receptor beta chain was observed in a study of shared clonotypes between healthy human individuals (dated by TCRdb to the early 2020s). As for the study more broadly: The cohort comprised two women and a few men aged 18 to 49 years. Between about 0.85 and 10 billion PBMCs per donor were obtained by leukapheresis. The study deeply sequenced blood TCR repertoires of 5 or 6 healthy adults to estimate repertoire size and the extent of clonotype sharing between individuals. For each donor, CD4 naive and CD4 memory were each given three plates, CD8 naive was given two plates, and CD8 memory was given one plate. Different laboratories and diverse techniques were used to prepare libraries and sequence TCR repertoires, to increase sequencing depth and limit assay-specific biases. General findings and caveats noted by the study authors: Compared with non-shared clonotypes, clonotypes shared by all four sorted-subset donors had higher generation probabilities. Estimated clonotype richness was generally larger for naive than for memory subsets. Sampling was restricted to blood, and TCR repertoires in tissue are likely to differ from TCR repertoires in blood. Because the study included only a small number of donors, the genetic and exposure-history diversity represented was limited. Pairwise subsampling led to the expectation that sequencing depth would affect the degree of clonotype sharing among donors. About 5% of naive CD4, 3% to 3.5% of naive CD8, approximately 2% of memory CD4, and around 0.4% of memory CD8 clonotypes were shared across a few donors. Rarefaction of sorted-subset datasets indicated incomplete sequencing despite the large sequencing depth.

Compared with germline, V lacks 5 bases and J lacks 5 bases; bases without a gene match: 11. Taken from cysteine to phenylalanine, the CDR3 has 15 residues. Only the CDR3 DNA stays, 45 bases, in frame from base 1. CDR1 and CDR2, per the germline V gene, are SGHVS and FNYEAQ. Using the deep immunoSEQ assay, TCR CDR3 regions were amplified from genomic DNA by multiplex PCR. Extracted genomic DNA from each cell subset was distributed evenly across all wells of several immunoSEQ 96-well plates, and each plate was treated as a replicate. For sorted subsets, approximately 210 ng genomic DNA, equal to 30,000 to 35,000 T cell genomes, was loaded into each replicate PCR. The purified libraries were quantified using a Qubit 3.0 fluorometer, sized with a Bioanalyzer 2100, and then quantified again using the KAPA Library Quantification kit. Every immunoSEQ 96-well plate was sequenced on a separate single-read 150-cycle Illumina NextSeq 550 flow cell. In the source study's methods: The immunoSEQ output contained only junctional sequences without quality scores, so filtering could not match that applied to full-length reads. Sequences were annotated with PyIR, a Python wrapper for IgBLAST v1.9, using IMGT germline references to assign V/J genes and CDR3. Reads were removed for weak V/J assignments (E-value above 1e-6), missing CDR3, stop codons, out-of-frame junctions, or ambiguous translated residues. A V3J clonotype was defined by an identical inferred V gene, J gene, and CDR3 amino acid sequence. Percentage overlap between repertoires was calculated by dividing the number of shared unique clonotypes by the size of the smaller repertoire. Three approaches were used to assess repertoire richness: RTK rarefaction, the Chao1 estimator, and Recon v2.1 estimates of unobserved clonotypes. For all TCRbeta clonotypes obtained by the gDNA method from four donors, generation probabilities were computed with OLGA. TCRdb provides this immuneACCESS table in a form limited to in-frame rearrangements. Some clones are lacking; in checked studies, under half of them reflect an unresolved V gene, and why the rest are absent is not known. The V and J calls and clone size are taken from that table; D and trimming were inferred from the DNA. The sample table lists 650,000 to 800,000 clones, approximately 90% of them with a count of one. The ten largest clones take up approximately 24% of the sample.

CD8 naive samples were CD45RO-negative cells positively selected for CCR7, giving a CD45RA+CCR7+ population that excluded TemRA cells. Healthy HIV-negative adults with no recently reported acute infections or vaccinations were included as donors. Only Caucasian adults living in Nashville, Tennessee, USA were represented among the donors. Blood was collected by leukapheresis, and PBMCs were isolated by Ficoll-Histopaque density gradient centrifugation and then cryopreserved in liquid nitrogen vapor phase. Analytical flow cytometry was used to check the purity and quantity of every magnetically sorted T cell population. From each sorted fraction, genomic DNA was isolated and quantified by UV absorbance on a Nanodrop 2000c. This clone has just a few counts. Its antigen specificity is not known. Within one base of it there is no much larger clone, and no base qualities were kept.

The sequence was collected from a man aged 25 to 40 in good health. The sequenced material came from naive CD8+ T cells sorted from blood. Explained via the paper, the cell subset or site label denotes: CD45RA+CCR7+. Recombination linked TRBV7-6 to TRBJ2-7; 8 bases in the middle match TRBD2. Here is the DNA: TGTGCCAGCAGCCCGGTAGCCGGGAGGGCGCACGAGCAGTACTTC. Translated, it reads CASSPVAGRAHEQYF.